These 29 T cell receptor beta chains originate from one sample sequenced in a study of identical twins. TCRdb independently ran MiXCR on the 5' RACE reads; one entry per CDR3 protein. The table records some 590,000 distinct CDR3 sequences, just under 10% of them present only once. The same sample was also studied in work on yellow fever vaccine responses in identical twins.

Sequencing input: PBMCs. The receptor set was obtained from a woman younger than 35 in good health.

The rearrangement joins TRBV5-1 to TRBJ2-1; 8 nucleotides align to TRBD1. With V trimmed by 2 bases and J by 7 bases, 11 bases remained unmatched. From germline, CDR1 is SGHRS and CDR2 YFSETQ. This CDR3 contains 16 residues. Here the CDR3 DNA reads TGCGCCAGCAGCTTACAGGACAGGGATATAGGGAATGAGCAGTTCTTC. Encoded protein: CASSLQDRDIGNEQFF.

The gene calls are TRBV7-9 and TRBJ2-7, with 8 bases identical to TRBD1. CDR3 size: 15 residues. Unmatched junction bases numbered 11, after V lost 4 bases and J lost 6 bases. Germline CDR1 is SEHNR and CDR2 is FQNEAQ (reference sequence). The CDR3 sequence is CASSSWDRTGSEQYF. CDR3 DNA sequence: TGTGCCAGCAGCTCCTGGGACAGGACAGGGAGCGAGCAGTACTTC.

V is TRBV20-1 and J is TRBJ1-5, with 7 bases that match TRBD1. This CDR3 spans 13 amino acids. Germline V lookup: CDR1 DFQATT, CDR2 SNEGSKA (reference sequence). The trim removed 5 bases at V and 4 bases at J, leaving 5 bases unmatched. The CDR3 nucleotides are TGCAGTGCTCGACAGGGCTGGAATCAGCCCCAGCATTTT. Amino acid sequence: CSARQGWNQPQHF.

This chain joins TRBV20-1 and TRBJ2-7; D possibly corresponds to TRBD2 (5 bases). The V gene lost 1 base and the J gene lost 3 bases, with 13 bases spanning the gap. Germline V gene lookup returns CDR1 DFQATT and CDR2 SNEGSKA (reference sequence). The CDR3 consists of 14 residues. The CDR3 coding sequence is TGCAGTGCTAGAGTGCTAGGTCGGGACTACGAGCAGTACTTC. Protein product: CSARVLGRDYEQYF.

This clonotype has at least ten counts. This chain links TRBV28 with TRBJ1-2, with no clear D. Per germline, CDR1 MDHEN and CDR2 SYDVKM. This CDR3 spans 13 amino acids. V was shortened by 2 bases and J by 0 bases, with 4 bases between the two germline ends. CDR3 region: CASSLITNYGYTF. The CDR3 DNA follows: TGTGCCAGCAGTTTAATCACTAACTATGGCTACACCTTC.

V gene TRBV28 combines with J gene TRBJ2-2; unclear D gene. This CDR3 is built from 10 residues. Trimming shortened V by 10 bases and J by 4 bases, and 4 bases separated the two germline ends. Germline lookup yields CDR1 MDHEN and CDR2 SYDVKM. For the CDR3, the DNA is TGTGCCACCTCCACCGGGGAGCTGTTTTTT. It translates to CATSTGELFF.

V is TRBV10-3 and J is TRBJ2-4; a weak D match, TRBD1 (6 bases). Germline CDR1 reads ENHRY; CDR2 reads SYGVKD. The CDR3 contains 16 residues. V shed 6 bases and J shed 0 bases, with 15 bases lying between them. CDR3 DNA sequence: TGTGCCATCAGCAACCCCTCGGGACAAGCCAAAAACATTCAGTACTTC. It specifies CAISNPSGQAKNIQYF.

In its sample, this clonotype was seen many times. The chain couples TRBV28 to TRBJ2-2; TRBD2 might be the D (6 bases). CDR1 is MDHEN, CDR2 SYDVKM, per germline. Trimming took off 2 bases at V and 5 bases at J, with 12 bases between the two ends. The CDR3 is made up of 15 amino acids. CDR3: CASSLRLARTGELFF. CDR3 nucleotide sequence: TGTGCCAGCAGTTTAAGGCTAGCGCGAACCGGGGAGCTGTTTTTT.

This clonotype was counted at least ten times. This sequence joins TRBV7-2 and TRBJ2-5, with D hard to call. CDR3 length: 12 amino acids. Germline V CDR1 and CDR2: SGHTA, FQGNSA. With 5 bases removed from V and 1 base from J, the gap between germline ends came to 5 bases. The CDR3 sequence is CASSAPQETQYF. In DNA, the CDR3 is TGTGCCAGCAGCGCACCCCAAGAGACCCAGTACTTC.

This clonotype was detected a few times. The rearrangement links TRBV10-3 to TRBJ2-5, with 10 bases lining up with TRBD2. The germline CDR1 and CDR2 sequences are ENHRY and SYGVKD. J lost 5 bases, V lost 8 bases, and 8 bases had no gene match. This CDR3 spans 14 amino acids. The CDR3 loop reads CAISAGGPRETQYF. The CDR3, as DNA: TGTGCCATCTCAGCGGGAGGGCCGCGGGAGACCCAGTACTTC.

This clonotype was observed a handful of times. The chain uses TRBV19 and TRBJ2-5, with a possible D match to TRBD2 (5 bases). V was pared by 3 bases and J by 3 bases, with 8 bases between. Germline values: CDR1 LNHDA, CDR2 SQIVND (reference sequence). CDR3 length: 13 amino acids. Here the CDR3 DNA reads TGTGCCAGTAGTATCGACGGGGAAGAGACCCAGTACTTC. Translating it yields CASSIDGEETQYF.

The chain joins TRBV6-5 to TRBJ2-1; 7 bases are a match to TRBD2. Germline V gives CDR1 MNHEY, CDR2 SVGAGI. The CDR3 length is 15 residues. The trim removed 4 bases at V and 3 bases at J, leaving 6 bases unmatched. The CDR3 DNA reads TGTGCCAGCAGTTCTCTAGCGGCGTTCTACAATGAGCAGTTCTTC. Its protein is CASSSLAAFYNEQFF.

This clonotype was picked up many times. The chain carries TRBV9 and TRBJ2-7; no clear D. The germline V gene encodes CDR1 SGDLS and CDR2 YYNGEE. The CDR3 length is 14 residues. The germline V and J ends were trimmed by 4 bases and 1 base, with 12 bases remaining between them. The CDR3 nucleotides are TGTGCCAGCAGCCACGACCCCCTTTCCTACGAGCAGTACTTC. Its translation: CASSHDPLSYEQYF.

The chain joins TRBV30 to TRBJ2-7; D gene ambiguous. With 0 bases removed from V and 3 bases from J, the gap between germline ends came to 9 bases. Germline V lookup: CDR1 GTSNPN, CDR2 SVGIG (reference sequence). There are 13 residues in the CDR3. Here the CDR3 reads CAWSVARNYEQYF. CDR3 nucleotide sequence: TGTGCCTGGAGTGTGGCTCGGAACTACGAGCAGTACTTC.

This clonotype was detected only a few times. The junction departs from germline at one end; a sequencing error may be responsible. This chain joins TRBV7-7 and TRBJ2-3; D is ambiguous. Germline loops: CDR1 SSHAT, CDR2 FNYEAQ (reference sequence). The CDR3 totals 11 residues. DNA of the CDR3: TGTGCTAGCAGCCTACTTGGTGTTTGGTATTTT. This gives the protein CASSLLGVWYF.

This clonotype has just a few counts. V and J are TRBV20-1 and TRBJ1-5, with TRBD1 as a possible D gene (6 bases). Germline V gene data show CDR1 as DFQATT and CDR2 as SNEGSKA (reference sequence). This CDR3 comprises 12 residues. Trimming left V 3 bases short and J 4 bases short, with 7 bases between. The CDR3 DNA sequence: TGCAGTGCTAGTCAGGGGAATCAGCCCCAGCATTTT. This translates into CSASQGNQPQHF.

This clonotype was seen many times. V and J are TRBV25-1 and TRBJ2-5; D gene unclear. This CDR3 is 14 amino acids long. The germline V and J ends were trimmed by 1 base and 0 bases, with 6 bases remaining between them. The germline gives CDR1 MGHDK, CDR2 SYGVNS. For the CDR3, the DNA is TGTGCCAGCAGTGAATCGTCAGACCAAGAGACCCAGTACTTC. Protein product: CASSESSDQETQYF.

About this clonotype itself: The junction departs from the called germline gene at one end, perhaps through a read error. This chain links TRBV4-3 with TRBJ2-1; D remains ambiguous. The CDR3 extends over 12 amino acids. Germline V lookup: CDR1 LGHNA, CDR2 YSLEER. Written as DNA, the CDR3 is TGCGCCAGCAGCCACGGGTACAATGAGCGGTTCTTC. It specifies CASSHGYNERFF.

This clonotype was found a few times. The rearrangement links TRBV29-1 to TRBJ2-5, with D perhaps assigned TRBD1 or TRBD2 (5 bases each). The CDR3 length is 13 residues. Per the germline V gene, CDR1 is SQVTM and CDR2 is ANQGSEA. The V gene lost 2 bases and the J gene lost 7 bases, with 14 bases spanning the gap. The DNA for the CDR3 is TGCAGCGTTGAAATTGGGGGAACCGGGACCCAGTACTTC. Amino acids: CSVEIGGTGTQYF.

The chain employs TRBV12-3 or TRBV12-4 and TRBJ2-1; 7 nucleotides agree with TRBD2. The CDR3 runs to 16 residues. V gave up 3 bases and J gave up 0 bases; unmatched junction bases: 5. The CDR3 sequence: CASSLPPSGSYNEQFF. Written as DNA, the CDR3 is TGTGCCAGCAGTTTGCCCCCTAGCGGCTCCTACAATGAGCAGTTCTTC.

The genes are TRBV11-2 and TRBJ2-6; 7 nucleotides line up with TRBD2. This CDR3 has 18 amino acids. CDR1 is SGHAT, CDR2 FQNNGV, per germline. The ends lost 4 bases at V and 3 bases at J; junction bases unmatched: 12. The CDR3 is CASSSFGAGVSGANVLTF. CDR3 nucleotides: TGTGCCAGCAGCTCCTTTGGGGCGGGAGTAAGTGGGGCCAACGTCCTGACTTTC.

This clonotype was seen a few times. V and J are TRBV28 and TRBJ2-7, with 10 bases lining up with TRBD2. The V and J ends lost 5 bases and 2 bases, in that order; junction bases with no gene match: 12. The CDR3 runs to 17 residues. Looked up from germline, CDR1 is MDHEN and CDR2 is SYDVKM. As DNA, the CDR3 is TGTGCCAGCAGTCGCGACAGAACTAGCGGGAAGACCTACGAGCAGTACTTC. This translates into CASSRDRTSGKTYEQYF.

This clonotype has ten or more counts. The rearrangement links TRBV11-2 to TRBJ1-4; D unclear. Trimming removed 3 bases from V and 0 bases from J, with 5 bases in between. Germline lookup yields CDR1 SGHAT and CDR2 FQNNGV. CDR3 length: 14 residues. The CDR3 here is CASSFQATNEKLFF. For the CDR3, the DNA is TGTGCCAGCAGCTTCCAGGCAACTAATGAAAAACTGTTTTTT.

This clonotype occurred many times. The rearrangement uses TRBV11-2 and TRBJ2-1, with no clear D. The CDR3 has 13 amino acids. Trimming left V 1 base short and J 8 bases short, with 9 bases between. Germline-derived CDR1 and CDR2 are SGHAT and FQNNGV. CDR3 in amino acids: CASSLGLWDEQFF. CDR3 sequence (DNA): TGTGCCAGCAGCTTAGGACTCTGGGATGAGCAGTTCTTC.

In this sample, this clonotype turned up many times. The genes are TRBV28 and TRBJ2-7, with no clear D. Germline V gives CDR1 MDHEN, CDR2 SYDVKM. The ends were cut back, 6 bases at V and 7 bases at J, with 10 bases in the middle. The CDR3 spans 11 residues. CDR3 residues: CASSSLGEQYF. The CDR3 bases are TGTGCCAGCAGCTCGTTGGGGGAGCAGTACTTC.

In this sample, this clonotype turned up many times. The V and J genes are TRBV6-1 and TRBJ1-3, with TRBD1 matching over 8 bases. Germline CDR1 MNHNS, CDR2 SASEGT. Unmatched junction bases numbered 2, after V lost 8 bases and J lost 2 bases. The CDR3 is 13 amino acids. In nucleotides, the CDR3 is TGTGCCAGCCTCAGGGGGCCTGGAAACACCATATATTTT. It is translated as CASLRGPGNTIYF.

This clonotype was counted ten times or more. This rearrangement joins TRBV6-2 or TRBV6-3 to TRBJ1-2; no reliable D call. Germline V gives CDR1 MNHEY, CDR2 SVGEGT. V shed 6 bases and J shed 5 bases, with 7 bases lying between them. The CDR3 contains 11 residues. This CDR3 reads CASRDMYGYTF. CDR3 DNA sequence: TGTGCCAGCAGAGACATGTATGGCTACACCTTC.

The table lists this clonotype with many counts. The chain is built from TRBV12-3 or TRBV12-4 and TRBJ2-5; 13 bases fit TRBD2. The CDR3 has 17 amino acids. Losses at the gene ends were 0 bases for V and 6 bases for J; bases not matched to a gene: 7. Here the CDR3 DNA reads TGTGCCAGCAGTTTAGCCGGAGGGACTAGCGGGGCGAAGACCCAGTACTTC. Its protein is CASSLAGGTSGAKTQYF.

The V call is TRBV23-1, the J call TRBJ2-1; 9 bases fit TRBD1. TRBV23-1 falls under the ORF class, with uncertain function. The junction had 4 bases not matched to a gene; V was cut back by 2 bases and J by 5 bases. The CDR3 has 15 amino acids. For the CDR3, the DNA is TGCGCCAGCAGTCAAACAGGGGGCGAGAACAATGAGCAGTTCTTC. Its translation is CASSQTGGENNEQFF.